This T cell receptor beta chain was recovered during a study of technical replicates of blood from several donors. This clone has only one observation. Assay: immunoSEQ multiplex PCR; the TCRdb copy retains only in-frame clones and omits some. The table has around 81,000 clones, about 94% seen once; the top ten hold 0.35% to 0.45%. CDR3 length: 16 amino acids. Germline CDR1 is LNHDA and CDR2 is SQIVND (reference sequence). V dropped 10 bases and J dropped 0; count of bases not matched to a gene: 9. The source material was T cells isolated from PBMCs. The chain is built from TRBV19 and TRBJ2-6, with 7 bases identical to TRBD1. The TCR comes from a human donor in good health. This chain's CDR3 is CATQDRLNSGANVLTF. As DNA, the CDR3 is TGTGCCACCCAGGACAGGCTTAACTCTGGGGCCAACGTCCTGACTTTC.